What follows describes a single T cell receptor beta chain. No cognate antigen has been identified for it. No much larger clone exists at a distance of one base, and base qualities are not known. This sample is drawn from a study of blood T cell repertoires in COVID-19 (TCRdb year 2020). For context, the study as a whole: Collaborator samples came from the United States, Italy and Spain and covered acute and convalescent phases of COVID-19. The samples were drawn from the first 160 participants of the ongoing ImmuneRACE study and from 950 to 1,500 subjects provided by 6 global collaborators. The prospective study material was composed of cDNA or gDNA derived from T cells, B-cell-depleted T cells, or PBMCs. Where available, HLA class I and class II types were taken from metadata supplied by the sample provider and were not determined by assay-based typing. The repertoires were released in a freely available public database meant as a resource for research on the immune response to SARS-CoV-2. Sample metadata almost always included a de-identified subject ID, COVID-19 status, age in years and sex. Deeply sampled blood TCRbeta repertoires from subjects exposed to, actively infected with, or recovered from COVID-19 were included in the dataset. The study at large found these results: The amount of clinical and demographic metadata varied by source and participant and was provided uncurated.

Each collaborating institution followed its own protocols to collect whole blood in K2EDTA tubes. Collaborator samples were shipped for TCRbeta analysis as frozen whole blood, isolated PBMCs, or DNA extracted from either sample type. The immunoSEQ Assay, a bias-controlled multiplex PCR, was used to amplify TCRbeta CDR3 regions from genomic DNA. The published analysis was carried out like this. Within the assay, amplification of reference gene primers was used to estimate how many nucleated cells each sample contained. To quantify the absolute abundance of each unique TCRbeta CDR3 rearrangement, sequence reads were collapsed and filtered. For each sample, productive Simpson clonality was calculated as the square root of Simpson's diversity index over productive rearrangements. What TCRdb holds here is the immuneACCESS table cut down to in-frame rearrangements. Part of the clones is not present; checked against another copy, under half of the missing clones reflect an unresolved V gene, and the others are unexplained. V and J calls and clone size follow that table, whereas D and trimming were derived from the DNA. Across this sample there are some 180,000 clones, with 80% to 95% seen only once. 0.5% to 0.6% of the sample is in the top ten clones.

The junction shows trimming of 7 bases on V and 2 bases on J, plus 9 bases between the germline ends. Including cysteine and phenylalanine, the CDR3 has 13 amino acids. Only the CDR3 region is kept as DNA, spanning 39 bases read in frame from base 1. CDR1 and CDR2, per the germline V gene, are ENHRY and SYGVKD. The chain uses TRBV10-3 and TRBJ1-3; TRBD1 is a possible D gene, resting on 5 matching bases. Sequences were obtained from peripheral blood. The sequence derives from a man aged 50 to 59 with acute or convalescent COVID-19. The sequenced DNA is TGTGCCATCACGGGGGGAACTGGAAACACCATATATTTT. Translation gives CAITGGTGNTIYF.